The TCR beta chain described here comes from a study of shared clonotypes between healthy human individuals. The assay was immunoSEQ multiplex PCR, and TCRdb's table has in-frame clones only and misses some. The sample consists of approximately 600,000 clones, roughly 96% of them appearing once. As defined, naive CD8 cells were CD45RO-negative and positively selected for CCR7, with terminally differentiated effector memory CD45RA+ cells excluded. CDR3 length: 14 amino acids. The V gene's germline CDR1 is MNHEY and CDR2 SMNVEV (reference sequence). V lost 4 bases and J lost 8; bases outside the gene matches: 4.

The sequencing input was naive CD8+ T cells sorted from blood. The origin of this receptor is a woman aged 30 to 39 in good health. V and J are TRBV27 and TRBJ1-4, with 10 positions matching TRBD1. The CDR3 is CASSWGTGDEKLFF. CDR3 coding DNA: TGTGCCAGCAGTTGGGGGACAGGGGACGAAAAACTGTTTTTT.